The 23 T cell receptor beta chains below all came from one sample that was sequenced in a study of PD-1 blockade in classical Hodgkin lymphoma. The sample's time point: cycle 4 day 1 (C4D1), after less than 7 weeks of nivolumab. All patients relapsed after autologous stem cell transplantation, and brentuximab vedotin exposure varied. Sequencing used immunoSEQ multiplex PCR; TCRdb keeps in-frame clones, though not all of them. The data show roughly 25,000 clones, with approximately 65% seen just once and about 32% held by the top ten. Source: peripheral blood mononuclear cells (PBMCs), taken before the fourth cycle of nivolumab. These TCRs come from a human donor with classical Hodgkin lymphoma.

CDR3 sequence: CASSSPGTGSEAFF. The CDR3 nucleotides are TGTGCCAGCAGTTCCCCCGGGACAGGGTCTGAAGCTTTCTTT. The chain combines TRBV25-1 with TRBJ1-1, with TRBD1 matching over 9 bases. Per germline, CDR1 MGHDK and CDR2 SYGVNS. V gave up 5 bases and J gave up 6 bases; unmatched junction bases: 7. The CDR3 is made up of 14 amino acids.

This rearrangement joins TRBV30 to TRBJ1-1, with 7 bases matching TRBD1. The length of the CDR3 is 11 residues. J was trimmed by 7 bases and V by 8 bases; bases with no gene match: 7. The V gene's germline CDR1 is GTSNPN and CDR2 SVGIG (reference sequence). As DNA, the CDR3 is TGTGCCGGCCACAGGGGAGATGAAGCTTTCTTT. Translation: CAGHRGDEAFF.

This chain connects TRBV30 to TRBJ2-3; D remains unclear. Trimming left V 0 bases short and J 7 bases short, with 8 bases between. The germline CDR1 and CDR2 sequences are GTSNPN and SVGIG (reference sequence). The CDR3 contains 12 residues. CDR3 sequence: CAWSVQGHTQYF. Written as DNA, the CDR3 is TGTGCCTGGAGTGTACAAGGGCATACGCAGTATTTT. The entire variable domain, with the rest obtained from reference TRBV30 and TRBJ2-3, is as follows: SQTIHQWPATLVQPVGSPLSLECTVEGTSNPNLYWYRQAAGRGLQLLFYSVGIGQISSEVPQNLSASRPQDRQFILSSKKLLLSDSGFYLCAWSVQGHTQYFGPGTRLTVL.

This sequence joins TRBV10-3 and TRBJ1-4, with D perhaps matching TRBD1 (5 bases). With 9 bases removed from V and 0 bases from J, the gap between germline ends came to 11 bases. This CDR3 has 14 amino acids. Germline V lookup: CDR1 ENHRY, CDR2 SYGVKD. The CDR3 DNA is TGTGCCATTCGGGACTCTTCAACTAATGAAAAACTGTTTTTT. This codes for CAIRDSSTNEKLFF.

This chain links TRBV6-1 with TRBJ1-6; TRBD1 matches 8 bases. The CDR3 is 15 amino acids. Trimming removed 2 bases from V and 11 bases from J; junction bases left unmatched: 8. Germline CDR1 is MNHNS and CDR2 is SASEGT. CDR3 coding DNA: TGTGCCAGCAGTGAACCGGACAGGGAAGCTCCACCCCTCCACTTT. It yields the protein CASSEPDREAPPLHF.

This clone was picked up a small number of times. The chain recombines TRBV27 with TRBJ2-2; TRBD2 is a possible D gene (6 bases). V lost 3 bases and J lost 6, with 14 bases in between. Germline CDR1 and CDR2: MNHEY and SMNVEV (reference sequence). The CDR3 spans 15 residues. The CDR3 region is CASSFRAGRPGELFF. CDR3 DNA: TGTGCCAGCAGTTTCCGCGCGGGGCGGCCCGGGGAGCTGTTTTTT.

This sequence joins TRBV19 and TRBJ1-1, with 8 positions matching TRBD1. The CDR3 is made up of 14 amino acids. Germline assignment: CDR1 LNHDA and CDR2 SQIVND (reference sequence). Trimming removed 6 bases from V and 0 bases from J; junction bases left unmatched: 3. The CDR3 spells CASRRGQVNTEAFF. The CDR3 DNA reads as TGTGCCAGTAGGCGGGGACAGGTGAACACTGAAGCTTTCTTT.

The count of this clone is one. This chain links TRBV28 with TRBJ2-3; no clear D. Germline CDR1 MDHEN, CDR2 SYDVKM. Between the trimmed V and J ends, which lost 6 bases and 2 bases, there was a span of 3 bases. This CDR3 has 11 residues. CDR3 DNA: TGTGCCAGCAGCATCACAGATACGCAGTATTTT. This translates into CASSITDTQYF.

This clone was observed a few times. This sequence joins TRBV6-5 and TRBJ2-7; 12 bases agree with TRBD2. CDR1 is MNHEY and CDR2 is SVGAGI in the germline V gene. The CDR3 is 15 amino acids. Losses at the gene ends were 5 bases for V and 3 bases for J; bases not matched to a gene: 5. CDR3 in DNA: TGTGCCAGCAGTGCCGGGACTAGCGGGTACTACGAGCAGTACGTC. Protein product: CASSAGTSGYYEQYV.

The rearrangement links TRBV7-3 to TRBJ2-3, with 13 bases fitting TRBD2. From germline, CDR1 is SGHTA and CDR2 FQGTGA. The CDR3 has 17 residues. Unmatched junction bases numbered 9, after V lost 5 bases and J lost 4 bases. The CDR3 loop reads CASSPDGTSGVSDTQYF. The CDR3 DNA reads as TGTGCCAGCAGCCCAGACGGGACTAGCGGGGTTTCAGATACGCAGTATTTT.

This chain joins TRBV7-2 and TRBJ2-5, with D perhaps matching TRBD1 or TRBD2 (5 bases each). Germline-derived CDR1 and CDR2 are SGHTA and FQGNSA. The CDR3 totals 14 residues. V lost 4 bases and J 3 bases, leaving 12 bases between the germline ends. CDR3 loop: CASSSGALKETQYF. Written as DNA, the CDR3 is TGTGCCAGCAGCTCCGGGGCGCTCAAAGAGACCCAGTACTTC.

The chain joins TRBV2 to TRBJ2-2; D uncertain. CDR1 is SNHLY, CDR2 FYNNEI, per germline. V was pared by 7 bases and J by 6 bases, with 9 bases between. The CDR3 totals 12 residues. The CDR3 DNA follows: TGTGCCAGCACTATTTCAGCCGGGGAGCTGTTTTTT. Translating it yields CASTISAGELFF.

This clone occurred a few times. V is TRBV7-2 and J is TRBJ2-7; 7 positions match TRBD1. The germline CDR1 and CDR2 sequences are SGHTA and FQGNSA. The CDR3 consists of 13 residues. The V segment lost 6 bases and the J segment 4 bases; nucleotides outside the gene matches: 6. The CDR3 reads CASSSGQNYEQYF. Written as DNA, the CDR3 is TGTGCCAGCAGTTCGGGACAGAATTACGAGCAGTACTTC.

The chain recombines TRBV10-2 with TRBJ2-1; a possible D gene is TRBD2 (5 bases). Germline CDR1 is WSHSY and CDR2 is SAAADI. CDR3 length: 14 residues. Trimming cost V 7 bases and J 2 bases, with 12 bases left between them. CDR3 sequence (DNA): TGCGCCAGCACCCCGACCGGGACCTACAATGAGCAGTTCTTC. Amino acid sequence: CASTPTGTYNEQFF.

The chain joins TRBV2 to TRBJ1-2; possibly TRBD1 for D (5 bases). V lost 0 bases and J 4 bases, leaving 15 bases between the germline ends. Germline V gene lookup returns CDR1 SNHLY and CDR2 FYNNEI. The CDR3 consists of 16 residues. The CDR3, as DNA: TGTGCCAGCAGTGAAGCGCTTCTGGGGGGAGGCTATGGCTACACCTTC. Protein sequence: CASSEALLGGGYGYTF.

V and J are TRBV25-1 and TRBJ1-6; D might be TRBD1 (6 bases). Germline CDR1 reads MGHDK; CDR2 reads SYGVNS. The CDR3 totals 15 residues. V dropped 4 bases and J dropped 5 bases, with 12 bases sitting between them. CDR3 nucleotides: TGTGCCAGCAGTGCACAGGGTGGGAATAATTCACCCCTCCACTTT. Protein sequence: CASSAQGGNNSPLHF.

The V call is TRBV5-1, the J call TRBJ2-3, with D perhaps matching TRBD1 or TRBD2 (5 bases each). Per germline, CDR1 SGHRS and CDR2 YFSETQ. V was cut by 6 bases and J by 1 base, with 9 bases left in between. This CDR3 region has 13 residues. The CDR3 reads CASNRDGTDTQYF. The CDR3 nucleotides read TGCGCCAGCAACCGGGACGGCACAGATACGCAGTATTTT.

The V call is TRBV5-4, the J call TRBJ1-2; 8 bases are a match to TRBD1. Germline CDR1 reads SGHNT; CDR2 reads YYREEE (reference sequence). Trimming at V came to 4 bases and at J to 8 bases, leaving 16 bases not matched to a gene. The CDR3 spans 16 residues. CDR3 nucleotide sequence: TGTGCCAGCAGCGTACCGTCGGGGCAGGGGGCCGGCGGCTACACCTTC. This translates into CASSVPSGQGAGGYTF.

The gene calls are TRBV4-2 and TRBJ2-6; 7 bases are shared with TRBD2. The V segment lost 0 bases and the J segment 4 bases; nucleotides outside the gene matches: 3. This CDR3 has 16 residues. CDR1 and CDR2 (germline): LGHNA, YNFKEQ. This CDR3 is CASSQDGGTGANVLTF. CDR3 nucleotides: TGTGCCAGCAGCCAAGACGGGGGGACCGGGGCCAACGTCCTGACTTTC.

V usage is TRBV25-1 and J usage is TRBJ2-3; D perhaps matches TRBD2 (5 bases). V lost 5 bases to trimming and J lost 2 bases, with 11 bases between them. CDR1 is MGHDK, CDR2 SYGVNS, per germline. The CDR3 has 14 residues. The CDR3 sequence is CASSWARATDTQYF. DNA for the CDR3: TGTGCCAGCAGTTGGGCGAGGGCCACAGATACGCAGTATTTT.

This chain connects TRBV13 to TRBJ1-6; 8 positions agree with TRBD1. Germline V gives CDR1 PRHDT, CDR2 FYEKMQ (reference sequence). CDR3 length equals 15 residues. V was pared by 0 bases and J by 9 bases, with 4 bases of the junction left unmatched. CDR3 DNA sequence: TGTGCCAGCAGCTTAGGCGACAGGGGAATTTCACCCCTCCACTTT. Protein sequence: CASSLGDRGISPLHF. Combining the CDR3 with reference TRBV13 and TRBJ1-6 gives the whole variable domain AAGVIQSPRHLIKEKRETATLKCYPIPRHDTVYWYQQGPGQDPQFLISFYEKMQSDKGSIPDRFSAQQFSDYHSELNMSSLELGDSALYFCASSLGDRGISPLHFGNGTRLTVT.

The rearrangement joins TRBV7-2 to TRBJ2-5, with 15 bases lining up with TRBD2. There are 16 residues in the CDR3. Germline values: CDR1 SGHTA, CDR2 FQGNSA. V shed 5 bases, J shed 5 bases, and the junction held 6 bases outside the gene matches. The CDR3 region has the DNA TGTGCCAGCAGCAGGGGACTAGCGGGGGGTAGGGAGACCCAGTACTTC. It yields the protein CASSRGLAGGRETQYF. Full variable domain (outside the CDR3, taken from reference TRBV7-2 and TRBJ2-5): GAGVSQSPSNKVTEKGKDVELRCDPISGHTALYWYRQSLGQGLEFLIYFQGNSAPDKSGLPSDRFSAERTGGSVSTLTIQRTQQEDSAVYLCASSRGLAGGRETQYFGPGTRLLVL.

Concerning this clone itself: No conserved phenylalanine or tryptophan ends this CDR3, so it is likely a read error. The DNA is omitted, as the CDR3 cannot be located on it reliably, and the CDR3 follows TCRdb's listing. CDR3 in amino acids: CASSPNPGAPTN. This sequence joins TRBV2 and TRBJ2-7. Counting both end residues, the CDR3 totals 12 amino acids. Germline V gene sequence: CDR1 SNHLY, CDR2 FYNNEI.